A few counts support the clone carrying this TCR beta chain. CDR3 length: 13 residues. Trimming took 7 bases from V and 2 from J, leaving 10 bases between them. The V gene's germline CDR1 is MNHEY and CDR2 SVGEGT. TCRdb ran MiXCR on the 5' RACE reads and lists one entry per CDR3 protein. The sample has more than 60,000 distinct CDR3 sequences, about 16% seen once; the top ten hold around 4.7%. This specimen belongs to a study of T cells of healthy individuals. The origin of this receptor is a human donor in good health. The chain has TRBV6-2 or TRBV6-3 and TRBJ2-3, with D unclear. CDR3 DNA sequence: TGTGCCAGCACTCTCTTTCCCACAGATACGCAGTATTTT. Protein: CASTLFPTDTQYF.